These T cell receptor beta chains were read from a single sample in a study of cytomegalovirus exposure and HLA in healthy donors. Sequencing used immunoSEQ multiplex PCR; TCRdb keeps in-frame clones, though not all of them. Of about 85,000 clones listed, about 72% are singletons. Sequenced material: PBMCs. The receptors stem from a man aged 25 to 45 in good health and CMV-seronegative. The CDR3 runs from the conserved cysteine through the conserved F or W. D genes are given only for firm matches. Rows give clone size only sometimes, using once, few, many, or a class for an expanded clone.

D: TRBD2
V: TRBV7-3
J: TRBJ2-1
size: -
DNA: TGTGCCAGCAGCCGGGGACTAGACAATGAGCAGTTCTTC
CDR3: CASSRGLDNEQFF

D: -
V: TRBV9
J: TRBJ1-4
size: -
DNA: TGTGCCAGCAGCTCATCAGGGTTTCCGAGTGAAAAACTGTTTTTT
CDR3: CASSSSGFPSEKLFF

D: -
V: TRBV19
J: TRBJ1-1
size: -
DNA: TGTGCCAGTAGTATAGCCCCTCCAGATATGAACACTGAAGCTTTCTTT
CDR3: CASSIAPPDMNTEAFF

D: -
V: TRBV7-2
J: TRBJ1-2
size: -
DNA: TGTGCCAGCAGCTTAGGACAGGTCCTACGTGGCTACACCTTC
CDR3: CASSLGQVLRGYTF

D: TRBD1
V: TRBV7-3
J: TRBJ2-3
size: -
DNA: TGTGCCAGCAGCTGGACAGGTGCAGATACGCAGTATTTT
CDR3: CASSWTGADTQYF

D: TRBD2
V: TRBV7-2
J: TRBJ2-2
size: -
DNA: TGTGCCAGCAGGCTAGCGGCGGGCACCGCGAACACCGGGGAGCTGTTTTTT
CDR3: CASRLAAGTANTGELFF

D: TRBD1
V: TRBV7-2
J: TRBJ2-2
size: -
DNA: TGTGCCAGCAGCCGACAGGGGGCAGCCGGGGAGCTGTTTTTT
CDR3: CASSRQGAAGELFF

D: -
V: TRBV4-2
J: TRBJ2-7
size: -
DNA: TGTGCCAGCAGCCAAGAAGGGACTCATCCCGAGCAGTACTTC
CDR3: CASSQEGTHPEQYF

D: TRBD2
V: TRBV9
J: TRBJ2-7
size: once
DNA: TGTGCCAGCAGCCTCAGCGGGGGGGCCTACGAGCAGTACTTC
CDR3: CASSLSGGAYEQYF

D: -
V: TRBV7-9
J: TRBJ2-3
size: few
DNA: TGTGCCAGCAGCTGGACTCCTAGCACAGATACGCAGTATTTT
CDR3: CASSWTPSTDTQYF

D: TRBD2
V: TRBV15
J: TRBJ2-2
size: -
DNA: TGTGCCACCAGCAGAGCGGGCGGGAGAGTTTCCGGGGAGCTGTTTTTT
CDR3: CATSRAGGRVSGELFF

D: -
V: TRBV9
J: TRBJ1-1
size: -
DNA: TGTGCCAGCAGCGGCGACGAGCGGAAGGCTTTCTTT
CDR3: CASSGDERKAFF

D: -
V: TRBV15
J: TRBJ2-1
size: -
DNA: TGTGCCACCAGCAGAGATTTGTTACAGATAGACAATGAGCAGTTCTTC
CDR3: CATSRDLLQIDNEQFF

D: -
V: TRBV19
J: TRBJ1-1
size: -
DNA: TGTGCCAGTAGTTCGCACATGGTAACTGAAGCTTTCTTT
CDR3: CASSSHMVTEAFF

D: -
V: TRBV7-9
J: TRBJ2-7
size: few
DNA: TGTGCCAGCAGCTCTTCGGCCTACGAGCAGTACTTC
CDR3: CASSSSAYEQYF

D: -
V: TRBV25-1
J: TRBJ2-5
size: -
DNA: TGTGCCAGCAGTCAGGAGGGGGGGGAGACCCAGTACTTC
CDR3: CASSQEGGETQYF

D: TRBD1
V: TRBV29-1
J: TRBJ1-2
size: -
DNA: TGCAGCGTGAATCCGGGACAGAGCTATGGCTACACCTTC
CDR3: CSVNPGQSYGYTF

D: -
V: TRBV6-5
J: TRBJ2-1
size: -
DNA: TGTGCCAGCAGAACAACGGGTGTAAGGAATGAGCAGTTCTTC
CDR3: CASRTTGVRNEQFF

D: -
V: TRBV5-1
J: TRBJ2-2
size: -
DNA: TGCGCCAGCAGTATCTCCACCGGGGAGCTGTTTTTT
CDR3: CASSISTGELFF

D: -
V: TRBV7-8
J: TRBJ2-7
size: -
DNA: TGTGCCAGCAGCCCCTCTCCTTCCTACGAGCAGTACTTC
CDR3: CASSPSPSYEQYF

D: -
V: TRBV30
J: TRBJ2-1
size: -
DNA: TGTGCCTGGAGGCCCGGCTCCTACAATGAGCAGTTCTTC
CDR3: CAWRPGSYNEQFF

D: -
V: TRBV12-5
J: TRBJ1-5
size: few
DNA: TGTGCTAGTGGTGGGGCCCGCGATAGCAATCAGCCCCAGCATTTT
CDR3: CASGGARDSNQPQHF

D: -
V: TRBV25-1
J: TRBJ1-3
size: -
DNA: TGTGCCAGCAGTGTGACAGGTCACTCTGGAAACACCATATATTTT
CDR3: CASSVTGHSGNTIYF

D: -
V: TRBV5-1
J: TRBJ2-1
size: -
DNA: TGCGCCAGCAGCTTGGAGGGTGGAGCGGGGTTCTTC
CDR3: CASSLEGGAGFF

D: -
V: TRBV6-5
J: TRBJ1-6
size: -
DNA: TGTGCCAGCAGTCCAGAGGCCCTTAATTCACCCCTCCACTTT
CDR3: CASSPEALNSPLHF

D: -
V: TRBV19
J: TRBJ1-1
size: -
DNA: TGTGCCAGTACAACAGTCACTGAAGCTTTCTTT
CDR3: CASTTVTEAFF

D: TRBD2
V: TRBV4-1
J: TRBJ2-1
size: -
DNA: TGCGCCAGCAGCCAGCCAGGTATAGCGGGGTTGAATGAGCAGTTCTTC
CDR3: CASSQPGIAGLNEQFF

D: TRBD1
V: TRBV7-9
J: TRBJ1-4
size: few
DNA: TGTGCCAGCAGCTTCGGTAAGACAGGGCCGAATGAAAAACTGTTTTTT
CDR3: CASSFGKTGPNEKLFF

D: TRBD1
V: TRBV18
J: TRBJ1-5
size: -
DNA: TGTGCCAGCTCACCCGGGACAGCAAATCAGCCCCAGCATTTT
CDR3: CASSPGTANQPQHF

D: -
V: TRBV6-5
J: TRBJ1-2
size: -
DNA: TGTGCCAGCAGACCCGACAGCCGTGGCGGCTACACCTTC
CDR3: CASRPDSRGGYTF

D: -
V: TRBV4-1
J: TRBJ2-1
size: -
DNA: TGCGCCAGCAGCCAGGGCGAACTCTCCTACAATGAGCAGTTCTTC
CDR3: CASSQGELSYNEQFF

D: -
V: TRBV6-4
J: TRBJ2-3
size: -
DNA: TGTGCCAGCAGTGGTATCCCTTCAGATACGCAGTATTTT
CDR3: CASSGIPSDTQYF

D: -
V: TRBV9
J: TRBJ1-3
size: -
DNA: TGTGCCAGCAGCGTAGATACAGGGACAGGAAACACCATATATTTT
CDR3: CASSVDTGTGNTIYF

D: -
V: TRBV27
J: TRBJ2-3
size: -
DNA: TGTGCCAGCAGTTTAGGCTTACTAGGGCACGATACGCAGTATTTT
CDR3: CASSLGLLGHDTQYF

D: TRBD1
V: TRBV30
J: TRBJ2-2
size: -
DNA: TGTGCCTGGACCGCCGGGACAGGGGTCCGGGAGCTGTTTTTT
CDR3: CAWTAGTGVRELFF

D: -
V: TRBV6-1
J: TRBJ1-1
size: once
DNA: TGTGCCAGCAGGCGGGACGCCCAGAACACTGAAGCTTTCTTT
CDR3: CASRRDAQNTEAFF

D: -
V: TRBV10-2
J: TRBJ2-7
size: -
DNA: TGCGCCAGCCGCCCGGGGATGAGCTCCTACGAGCAGTACTTC
CDR3: CASRPGMSSYEQYF

D: TRBD2
V: TRBV27
J: TRBJ2-7
size: -
DNA: TGTGCCAGCAGCCTCGATCAGCGGGAGTCCCCCTACGAGCAGTACTTC
CDR3: CASSLDQRESPYEQYF

D: -
V: TRBV4-1
J: TRBJ1-1
size: -
DNA: TGCGCCAGCAGCCACCTGACAGGCATGAACACTGAAGCTTTCTTT
CDR3: CASSHLTGMNTEAFF

D: -
V: TRBV30
J: TRBJ1-4
size: -
DNA: TGTGCCTGGAGTATTAGCTGGGGAGGTGAAAAACTGTTTTTT
CDR3: CAWSISWGGEKLFF

D: -
V: TRBV4-1
J: TRBJ1-5
size: -
DNA: TGCGCCAGCAGCTTCTCCCTGGGCGGGGGAGAGCCCCAGCATTTT
CDR3: CASSFSLGGGEPQHF

D: -
V: TRBV5-6
J: TRBJ1-2
size: -
DNA: TGTGCCAGCAGCTTGTACGAGGGCTATGGCTACACCTTC
CDR3: CASSLYEGYGYTF

D: -
V: TRBV6-5
J: TRBJ2-1
size: -
DNA: TGTGCCAGCAGTTACTCCCCGGGAATCGCAGGGCAGTTCTTC
CDR3: CASSYSPGIAGQFF

D: -
V: TRBV5-1
J: TRBJ2-3
size: once
DNA: TGCGCCAGCAGCTTGGTACAGAGCACAGATACGCAGTATTTT
CDR3: CASSLVQSTDTQYF

D: -
V: TRBV11-3
J: TRBJ1-1
size: -
DNA: TGTGCCAGCAGCTTAATGAGGGGGTTAGAAGCTTTCTTT
CDR3: CASSLMRGLEAFF

D: -
V: TRBV11-2
J: TRBJ1-3
size: once
DNA: TGTGCCAGCAGTTCTTTTTTTGCTGGAAACACCATATATTTT
CDR3: CASSSFFAGNTIYF

D: -
V: TRBV27
J: TRBJ1-5
size: -
DNA: TGTGCCAGCAGGGGGGCAGGAATGAGCAATCAGCCCCAGCATTTT
CDR3: CASRGAGMSNQPQHF

D: -
V: TRBV30
J: TRBJ1-5
size: few
DNA: TGTGCCTGGGAACACGGGGAAAATCAGCCCCAGCATTTT
CDR3: CAWEHGENQPQHF

D: -
V: TRBV27
J: TRBJ2-3
size: few
DNA: TGTGCCAGCAGTTTAGTCCTCACAGATACGCAGTATTTT
CDR3: CASSLVLTDTQYF

D: TRBD2
V: TRBV5-1
J: TRBJ2-7
size: -
DNA: TGCGCCAGCCGCGCCGGACTAGCGGAAACTTACGAGCAGTACTTC
CDR3: CASRAGLAETYEQYF

D: -
V: TRBV9
J: TRBJ1-2
size: -
DNA: TGTGCCAGCAGCACCAGGGGAAAGAATTCTGATGGCTACACCTTC
CDR3: CASSTRGKNSDGYTF

D: TRBD1
V: TRBV19
J: TRBJ2-7
size: -
DNA: TGTGCCAGTAGTCGCCGGGACAGGAAAGGCGAGCAGTACTTC
CDR3: CASSRRDRKGEQYF

D: TRBD1
V: TRBV7-9
J: TRBJ1-1
size: few
DNA: TGTGCCAGCAGCTTAGGGACAGGGGAAACAATGAACACTGAAGCTTTCTTT
CDR3: CASSLGTGETMNTEAFF